This is a list of T cell receptor beta chains from one sample in a study of cytomegalovirus exposure and HLA in healthy donors. The repertoire was sequenced with immunoSEQ multiplex PCR; TCRdb's copy has only in-frame clones and lacks some. This sample has about 89,000 clones, with 76% found just once. The sample comprised PBMCs. The origin of the receptors is a male donor in good health and CMV-seronegative. The CDR3 runs from the conserved cysteine through the conserved F or W. Fields, in order: clone size, J gene, V gene, D gene, CDR3 DNA, CDR3 protein. The D gene is left open where the match is weak. Clone size is stated in some rows and not others, as once, few, many or a class when expanded.

-,TRBJ1-1,TRBV5-1,TRBD1,TGCGCCAGCAGCCCGACCGGGACAGGGGCAGTCTACACTGAAGCTTTCTTT,CASSPTGTGAVYTEAFF
-,TRBJ2-3,TRBV6-6,-,TGTGCCAGCAGAGGCCCCGGGGCAGATACGCAGTATTTT,CASRGPGADTQYF
once,TRBJ1-2,TRBV6-5,-,TGTGCCAGCAGTCAGGGTGCCAGGGGCTACACCTTC,CASSQGARGYTF
-,TRBJ1-1,TRBV12-5,-,TGTGCTAGTTCGGTGGACACTGAAGCTTTCTTT,CASSVDTEAFF
few,TRBJ2-5,TRBV5-1,-,TGCGCCAGCAGCTTGGTACAACGAGGGGAGACCCAGTACTTC,CASSLVQRGETQYF
-,TRBJ1-5,TRBV18,TRBD1,TGTGCCAGCTCAAACGGACAGGATCAGCCCCAGCATTTT,CASSNGQDQPQHF
-,TRBJ2-7,TRBV7-2,-,TGTGCCAGCAGCTTAATCGATACCTACGAGCAGTACTTC,CASSLIDTYEQYF
-,TRBJ1-5,TRBV18,-,TGTGCCAGCTCAGGGGCGGACAATCAGCCCCAGCATTTT,CASSGADNQPQHF
-,TRBJ1-3,TRBV9,TRBD1,TGTGCCAGCAACAGGGGCTCAGGAAACACCATATATTTT,CASNRGSGNTIYF
-,TRBJ1-4,TRBV4-3,-,TGCGCCAGCAGCCAAGATGGGCGAAATGAAAAACTGTTTTTT,CASSQDGRNEKLFF
few,TRBJ1-1,TRBV7-2,-,TGTGCCAGCAGCCCATACATGAACACTGAAGCTTTCTTT,CASSPYMNTEAFF
once,TRBJ1-1,TRBV5-4,-,TGTGCCAGCCGCAGCTTCGGAGGAGGTACTGAAGCTTTCTTT,CASRSFGGGTEAFF
-,TRBJ2-5,TRBV5-1,TRBD2,TGCGCCAGCAGCTTGGCCCCTTCTAGCGGGAGGGAAGGAGAGACCCAGTACTTC,CASSLAPSSGREGETQYF
-,TRBJ2-7,TRBV11-2,TRBD1,TGTGCCAGCAGCGGCCCGGGACAGTACTACGAGCAGTACTTC,CASSGPGQYYEQYF
-,TRBJ1-1,TRBV4-3,-,TGCGCCAGTAGCCAAGCAAAAGGGAGAGGGATGAGCACTGAAGCTTTCTTT,CASSQAKGRGMSTEAFF
-,TRBJ1-6,TRBV7-2,-,TGTGCCAGCAGCGTAGAACAGGGTCGCTATTCACCCCTCCACTTT,CASSVEQGRYSPLHF
-,TRBJ1-1,TRBV15,-,TGTGCCACCACGGGGAACACTGAAGCTTTCTTT,CATTGNTEAFF
-,TRBJ2-3,TRBV27,TRBD2,TGTGCCAGCAGCTCTTCAGAGCTAGCGGGGCGTGAGACGCAGTATTTT,CASSSSELAGRETQYF
-,TRBJ1-1,TRBV9,TRBD1,TGTGCCAGCAGCCCCCGGACAGGCACTGAAGCTTTCTTT,CASSPRTGTEAFF
once,TRBJ1-1,TRBV7-8,-,TGTGCCAGCAGCCCCTTGAGTCGGAGTGCGAACACTGAAGCTTTCTTT,CASSPLSRSANTEAFF
-,TRBJ1-1,TRBV10-1,-,TGCGCCAGCAGTGAGTCGGTCGGGACTTCTGTTGCTTTCTTT,CASSESVGTSVAFF
-,TRBJ1-6,TRBV6-5,-,TGTGCCAGCAGGCTCGAAAGGACAGTGGCTTCACCCCTCCACTTT,CASRLERTVASPLHF
-,TRBJ1-3,TRBV28,-,TGTGCCAGCAGTTTATGGAGTATGGGCAGAGATGCTGGAAACACCATATATTTT,CASSLWSMGRDAGNTIYF
-,TRBJ1-2,TRBV7-2,-,TGTGCCAGCAGCTTAGATGTGGGGCAGGGTGGCTACACCTTC,CASSLDVGQGGYTF
-,TRBJ2-3,TRBV7-3,TRBD2,TGTGCCAGCAGCTCCGATAGGACTAGCGGGGGGGCAAGTACGCAGTATTTT,CASSSDRTSGGASTQYF
-,TRBJ2-2,TRBV6-6,TRBD2,TGTGCCAGCAGTCGGGACCTGGGGGGGACCGGGGAGCTGTTTTTT,CASSRDLGGTGELFF
-,TRBJ1-2,TRBV28,-,TGTGCCAGCAGTTTGCGGACGGGGGACTATGGCTACACCTTC,CASSLRTGDYGYTF
once,TRBJ2-1,TRBV7-6,TRBD1,TGTGCCAGCAGCCAGGGACAGGGGGGTTACAATGAGCAGTTCTTC,CASSQGQGGYNEQFF
-,TRBJ1-1,TRBV7-8,TRBD1,TGTGCCAGCAGCGCCCGAGGGGGCATGGACACTGAAGCTTTCTTT,CASSARGGMDTEAFF
-,TRBJ1-2,TRBV28,-,TGTGCCAGCAGTTTACCGGTTACAGATGATGGCTACACCTTC,CASSLPVTDDGYTF
-,TRBJ2-5,TRBV4-2,-,TGTGCCAGCAGCCAAGAACGATCTAGTGAAGAGACCCAGTACTTC,CASSQERSSEETQYF
-,TRBJ1-2,TRBV18,-,TGTGCCAGCTCACCACCGTCAGGAGGAAACTATGGCTACACCTTC,CASSPPSGGNYGYTF
once,TRBJ1-2,TRBV19,-,TGTGCCAGTAGTTCTCCCCAGGGGATGATGAATGGCTACACCTTC,CASSSPQGMMNGYTF
-,TRBJ2-3,TRBV12-2,-,TGTGCAAGTCGCTTAGCTAGCGGGAGCACAGATACGCAGTATTTT,CASRLASGSTDTQYF
-,TRBJ2-5,TRBV27,-,TGTGCCAGCAGTTCGAAGGACACCCTATCCCCAGAGACCCAGTACTTC,CASSSKDTLSPETQYF
once,TRBJ2-2,TRBV6-1,-,TGTGCCAGTACTTTCACAGTCACCGGGGAGCTGTTTTTT,CASTFTVTGELFF
-,TRBJ1-5,TRBV6-5,-,TGTGCCAGCAGTTACGACAGGAAAAATCAGCCCCAGCATTTT,CASSYDRKNQPQHF
-,TRBJ2-7,TRBV5-1,-,TGCGCCAGCAGCTTGGGGCCAGGGGACGAGCAGTACTTC,CASSLGPGDEQYF
-,TRBJ1-5,TRBV27,-,TGTGCCAGCAGTCCGTTTGGGGCCGAGCAGCCCCAGCATTTT,CASSPFGAEQPQHF
-,TRBJ1-4,TRBV2,-,TGTGCCAGCAGCCTGATGCGGGTCACTAATGAAAAACTGTTTTTT,CASSLMRVTNEKLFF
-,TRBJ2-7,TRBV7-9,TRBD2,TGTGCCAGCAGCTTACCGGGACTAGCGGGGGGAAGCTCCTACGAGCAGTACTTC,CASSLPGLAGGSSYEQYF
-,TRBJ1-4,TRBV4-3,-,TGCGCCAGCAGCCAAGAAAGGGGGGAAAAACTGTTTTTT,CASSQERGEKLFF
-,TRBJ1-5,TRBV28,-,TGTGCCAGCCGCCTCGCTGGGGCGAACCAGCCCCAGCATTTT,CASRLAGANQPQHF
-,TRBJ1-1,TRBV6-1,-,TGTGCCAGCAGGCCCAGGGGACCCTTTACAGCTTTCTTT,CASRPRGPFTAFF
-,TRBJ1-2,TRBV28,-,TGTGCCAGCAGCCTAGGGGGTCGCTATGGCTACACCTTC,CASSLGGRYGYTF
-,TRBJ1-6,TRBV2,-,TGTGCCAGTAATGTATTATTAGCCGATTCACCCCTCCACTTT,CASNVLLADSPLHF
-,TRBJ1-5,TRBV10-1,TRBD1,TGCGCCAGCACACGACAGGGGATACAGCCCCAGCATTTT,CASTRQGIQPQHF
-,TRBJ1-6,TRBV9,-,TGTGCCAGCAGCCCCCTGGGAGGGAACGGGTCACCCCTCCACTTT,CASSPLGGNGSPLHF
-,TRBJ2-7,TRBV4-3,TRBD2,TGCGCCAGCAGCCAAGAAGAGACTAGCGGCGGATACGAGCAGTACTTC,CASSQEETSGGYEQYF